This TCR beta chain came from a study of blood T cell repertoires in COVID-19. Profiling relied on immunoSEQ multiplex PCR, and the TCRdb table lists in-frame clones only, not all of them. The sample has 210,000 or so clones, 70% to 90% seen once; the top ten hold 4.5% to 6%. Germline V CDR1 and CDR2: MNHNS, SASEGT. CDR3 length equals 14 residues. V gave up 2 bases and J gave up 11 bases, with 16 bases separating them. The chain has TRBV6-1 and TRBJ2-1, with D perhaps matching TRBD1 (6 bases). Material for sequencing was peripheral blood. This sequence was found in a man aged 50-59 years with COVID-19, enrolled during active disease. The CDR3 spells CASSENRVAPKQFF. The CDR3 DNA reads TGTGCCAGCAGTGAAAACAGGGTAGCCCCAAAGCAGTTCTTC.